This T cell receptor (beta chain) was identified during a study of OX40 agonist ivuxolimab in advanced cancers. The V gene end was trimmed by 5 bases and the J gene end by 5 bases; junction bases not matched to a gene: 5. Germline loops: CDR1 LNHDA, CDR2 SQIVND (reference sequence). The CDR3 covers 15 residues. TCRdb's copy holds only in-frame clones and misses some; the assay was immunoSEQ multiplex PCR. The top ten hold roughly 15% of the sample, which has 60,000 to 75,000 clones, roughly nine tenths seen once. V usage is TRBV19 and J usage is TRBJ2-1; 11 positions match TRBD2. The source was CD4+ or CD8+ T cells sorted from blood, collected in a trial of the OX40 agonist ivuxolimab. The sequence was obtained from an adult with an advanced solid tumor such as melanoma, head and neck, liver or kidney cancer. For the CDR3, the DNA is TGTGCCAGTAGTGTTCTAGCGGGAGGCGACAATGAGCAGTTCTTC. It translates to CASSVLAGGDNEQFF.